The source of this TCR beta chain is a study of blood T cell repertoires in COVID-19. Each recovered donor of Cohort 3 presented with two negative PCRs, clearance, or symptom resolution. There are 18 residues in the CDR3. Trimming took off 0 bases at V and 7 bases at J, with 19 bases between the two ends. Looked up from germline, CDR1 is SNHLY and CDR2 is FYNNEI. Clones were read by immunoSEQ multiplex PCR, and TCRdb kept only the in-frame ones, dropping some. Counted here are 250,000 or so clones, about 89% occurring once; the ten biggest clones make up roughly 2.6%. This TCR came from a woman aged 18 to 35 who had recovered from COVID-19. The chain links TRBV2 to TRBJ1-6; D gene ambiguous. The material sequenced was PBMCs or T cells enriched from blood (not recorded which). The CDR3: CASSEALRPEGGNSPLHF. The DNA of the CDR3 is TGTGCCAGCAGTGAAGCGCTTCGTCCGGAGGGAGGCAATTCACCCCTCCACTTT.